The 8 T cell receptor beta chains below all came from one sample that was sequenced in a study of cytomegalovirus exposure and HLA in healthy donors (dated by TCRdb to about 2017). Receptors were amplified or captured by the immunoSEQ multiplex PCR assay. A mixture of 60 forward primers for TCR Vbeta segments and 13 reverse primers for TCR Jbeta segments was used in the multiplex PCR. In TCRdb, the immuneACCESS table is reduced to in-frame sequences with V and J assigned. These tables do not hold every clone; where another copy was compared, an unresolved V gene accounts for under half, and the others remain unexplained. In this sample the table shows 90,000 to 100,000 clones, roughly 79% of which occur a single time. The ten largest clones take up more than 1.5% of the sample. The sequencing input was PBMCs. These receptors were collected from a man in his forties or fifties in good health and CMV-seronegative.

The CDR3 DNA is TGTGCCAGCAGCTTAGCCAGCGGGAGAAGGTTATCCGTTTTGGATACGCAGTATTTT. It yields the protein CASSLASGRRLSVLDTQYF. The chain couples TRBV7-2 to TRBJ2-3; TRBD2 agrees at 8 bases. The CDR3 runs to 19 residues. From germline, CDR1 is SGHTA and CDR2 FQGNSA. With V trimmed by 0 bases and J by 6 bases, 17 bases remained unmatched.

V is TRBV19 and J is TRBJ1-1; maybe TRBD1 (5 bases). CDR1 is LNHDA and CDR2 is SQIVND in the germline V gene (reference sequence). The CDR3 contains 13 residues. V was pared by 5 bases and J by 0 bases, with 7 bases between. The CDR3 sequence: CASSATVNTEAFF. The CDR3 coding sequence is TGTGCCAGTAGTGCGACAGTGAACACTGAAGCTTTCTTT. Together with reference TRBV19 and TRBJ1-1, the CDR3 gives the full variable domain: DGGITQSPKYLFRKEGQNVTLSCEQNLNHDAMYWYRQDPGQGLRLIYYSQIVNDFQKGDIAEGYSVSREKKESFPLTVTSAQKNPTAFYLCASSATVNTEAFFGQGTRLTVV.

This clone was seen more than once but under ten times. This chain links TRBV5-4 with TRBJ2-7; D is ambiguous. Germline V CDR1 and CDR2: SGHNT, YYREEE (reference sequence). The CDR3 runs to 12 residues. Trimming took off 4 bases at V and 1 base at J, with 6 bases between the two ends. The CDR3 DNA reads TGTGCCAGCAGCGGAGATTCCTACGAGCAGTACTTC. Translation: CASSGDSYEQYF.

The chain is built from TRBV7-2 and TRBJ2-2; D is perhaps TRBD1 (6 bases). Germline V gene data show CDR1 as SGHTA and CDR2 as FQGNSA. The CDR3 runs 16 residues. Trimming removed 5 bases from V and 0 bases from J, with 13 bases in between. The CDR3 DNA reads TGTGCCAGCAGCCCCAGGGGAGATGCGAACACCGGGGAGCTGTTTTTT. Protein: CASSPRGDANTGELFF.

The V call is TRBV6-1, the J call TRBJ2-3; D possibly corresponds to TRBD1 (5 bases). The ends were cut back, 7 bases at V and 2 bases at J, with 16 bases in the middle. This CDR3 is built from 15 residues. Germline V gene data show CDR1 as MNHNS and CDR2 as SASEGT. DNA for the CDR3: TGTGCCAGCACCGAAGGTCTGGGGCACACAGATACGCAGTATTTT. Its translation is CASTEGLGHTDTQYF.

The CDR3 DNA follows: TGTGCCAGCAGTTACAGAGGGTTTGGGGAGGGCTACACCTTC. Translation gives CASSYRGFGEGYTF. The rearrangement links TRBV6-5 to TRBJ1-2; D remains unclear. Germline V gives CDR1 MNHEY, CDR2 SVGAGI. Trimming took off 2 bases at V and 8 bases at J, with 15 bases between the two ends. This CDR3 has 14 residues.

The chain joins TRBV7-3 to TRBJ2-3; 14 bases map to TRBD2. Trimming cost V 3 bases and J 3 bases; bases outside gene matches: 2. The CDR3 runs to 16 residues. CDR1 is SGHTA and CDR2 is FQGTGA in the germline V gene. CDR3 DNA sequence: TGTGCCAGCAGCTTCCGACTAGCGGGGGGGACAGATACGCAGTATTTT. Its protein product is CASSFRLAGGTDTQYF. Full variable domain (missing parts from reference TRBV7-3 and TRBJ2-3): GAGVSQTPSNKVTEKGKYVELRCDPISGHTALYWYRQSLGQGPEFLIYFQGTGAADDSGLPNDRFFAVRPEGSVSTLKIQRTERGDSAVYLCASSFRLAGGTDTQYFGPGTRLTVL.

The CDR3 here is CASSRDSSDTGYF. The CDR3 nucleotides read TGTGCCAGCAGCCGGGACAGCTCAGATACGGGGTATTTT. The chain links TRBV5-4 to TRBJ2-3; 7 bases are shared with TRBD1. Germline-derived CDR1 and CDR2 are SGHNT and YYREEE (reference sequence). This CDR3 comprises 13 residues. V was pared by 4 bases and J by 14 bases, with 13 bases of the junction left unmatched.